This TCR beta chain is drawn from a study of CD8 T cells in ankylosing spondylitis. General study results and limits: The study looked at matched synovial fluid samples from ankylosing spondylitis patients. Disease-linked clones were reported to be significantly enriched there. In ankylosing spondylitis blood, a motif of seven to nine highly homologous TCR beta variants appeared characteristic. As for the disease-linked clones, they showed a CD8+ phenotype and occurred at relatively low frequencies in peripheral blood.

Making the TCR beta libraries involved quantitative 5'-RACE with molecular barcodes. TCRdb reprocessed the 5' RACE reads with MiXCR, giving one entry per CDR3 protein. The table has around 490,000 distinct CDR3 sequences, roughly 5% seen once; the top ten hold under 4.5%. There are 16 residues in the CDR3. Trimming removed 0 bases from V and 1 base from J, with 13 bases in between. The germline V gene has CDR1 DFQATT and CDR2 SNEGSKA (reference sequence). In its sample, this clonotype was seen many times. Its antigen is as yet unknown. The specimen was blood, either unsorted or a sorted T cell fraction (not recorded which). J is TRBJ2-1 and V is TRBV20-1; maybe TRBD2 (6 bases). This receptor was identified in a male donor with ankylosing spondylitis. CDR3 DNA sequence: TGCAGTGCTAGAGAAGGAAACGGGGGATCCTACAATGAGCAGTTCTTC. Translated: CSAREGNGGSYNEQFF.